This TCR beta chain was sequenced for a study of cytomegalovirus exposure and HLA in healthy donors. Broader study findings: Reports indicate that TCR beta sequences accurately predicted the HLA-A and HLA-B alleles of most subjects. A later analysis linked about 17,000 TCR beta sequences to HLA alleles at 0.05 false discovery rate.

PCR was performed using 60 Vbeta and 13 Jbeta primers. The repertoire was sequenced with immunoSEQ multiplex PCR; TCRdb's copy has only in-frame clones and lacks some. Here the sample spans 100,000 or so clones, less than 65% being singletons. Comment on this clone: The antigen is not known.

The germline V gene has CDR1 MRHNA and CDR2 SNTAGT. The CDR3 has 16 amino acids. With 4 bases clipped from V and 2 bases from J, the junction kept 4 bases outside the gene matches. V and J are TRBV6-4 and TRBJ2-2; the match to TRBD2 covers 10 bases. The TCR sequence derives from a woman aged 25-40 years in good health and CMV-seropositive. Input material: PBMCs. The DNA for the CDR3 is TGTGCCAGCAGTGCGGGACTAGCGCCCAACACCGGGGAGCTGTTTTTT. Its translation: CASSAGLAPNTGELFF.